This TCR beta chain derives from a study of T cells in Graves' hyperthyroidism and ophthalmopathy. Recently diagnosed hyperthyroidism of less than 2 months' duration affected patients aged 18 to 65. Germline loops: CDR1 SGHAT, CDR2 FQNNGV. Trimming removed 5 bases from V and 7 bases from J; junction bases left unmatched: 4. The CDR3 has 14 amino acids. In its sample, this clonotype was seen many times. The target antigen is unknown. Study findings and constraints: Model-based prediction identified ophthalmopathy a median 6.5 months prior to its onset. Most thyroid clonotypes with frequency above 0.001 were detected in blood.

The TCR beta CDR3 regions underwent amplification using RNA transcripts as the source. First-round RT-PCR targeting the TCR CDR3 was performed with the HTBI primer set. TCRdb re-called the multiplex PCR reads through MiXCR, storing one row per CDR3 protein. The data hold about 300,000 distinct CDR3 sequences, with 10% to 15% observed a single time. Sequencing was done on a sample of blood. V is TRBV11-2 and J is TRBJ2-1; TRBD1 matches 11 bases. The receptor was derived from a woman in her twenties or thirties with Graves' hyperthyroidism that later progressed to Graves' ophthalmopathy. CDR3 amino acids: CASSIGQGANEQFF. The CDR3 DNA reads as TGTGCCAGCAGCATAGGACAGGGGGCGAATGAGCAGTTCTTC.